This TCR beta chain comes out of a study of radiotherapy plus CTLA-4 blockade in lung cancer (dated by TCRdb to between 2018 and 2020). The study in broad terms: Among the enrolled patients, 18% had an objective response, and less than 40% reached disease control. The research as a whole found: Early dynamic changes in blood T cell clones, together with increased serum interferon-beta after radiation, were reported as the strongest predictors of response. After treatment with radiotherapy and ipilimumab, TCR clones that originated in tumors expanded in peripheral blood.

Its CDR3 holds 16 amino acids, cysteine through phenylalanine. Only the CDR3 portion is preserved as DNA: 48 bases, with reading frame beginning at the first base. V is cut back by 11 bases and J by 4 bases, with 11 bases in the junction unmatched. According to the germline V gene, CDR1 reads MGHDK and CDR2 reads SYGVNS. In regard to this clone: Its antigen target is currently unknown. The record has no base qualities; no much larger clone is one base away.

Library preparation used the immunoSEQ multiplex PCR assay. TCRdb re-hosts the immuneACCESS table, in-frame sequences only. Its copies lack some clones; in the studies checked, an unresolved V gene accounts for under half of them, and the cause for the rest is not known. Here the sample has roughly 86,000 clones; 80% to 85% occur a single time. The ten largest make up 0.65% to 0.95% of the sample. In this study, focal radiation therapy paired with CTLA-4 blockade (ipilimumab) was tested in patients who had chemo-refractory metastatic non-small-cell lung cancer. This specimen was peripheral blood, taken from a patient treated with radiotherapy plus ipilimumab. This receptor was identified in a human donor with non-small cell lung cancer who had stable disease on radiotherapy plus ipilimumab. Recombination joined TRBV25-1 with TRBJ2-5; 15 of the junction bases match TRBD2. The DNA sequence is as follows: TGTGCCTCCGGACTAGCGGGGGGGCCGGGTGGAGAGACCCAGTACTTC. Translated, it reads CASGLAGGPGGETQYF.